The entry that follows covers one T cell receptor beta chain sequence. In the study's own analysis: By means of reference gene primer amplification, nucleated cell counts were estimated. TCRdb keeps only in-frame clones here, not all; method: immunoSEQ multiplex PCR. That table supplies the V and J calls and clone size; D and trimming were determined from the DNA. This table has under 150,000 clones, approximately 80% appearing once. This record comes from a study of blood T cell repertoires in COVID-19. Overall study: The samples span acute and convalescent COVID-19 from the United States, Italy and Spain.

This CDR3 has 15 residues. CDR1 is MDHEN, CDR2 SYDVKM, per germline. V was trimmed by 2 bases and J by 3 bases, leaving 12 bases between them. The receptor was derived from a woman in her 40s who had recovered from COVID-19. The rearrangement uses TRBV28 and TRBJ2-3; possibly TRBD2 for D (5 bases). The sample was PBMCs or T cells enriched from blood (not recorded which). This chain's CDR3 is CASSLILVSTDTQYF. CDR3 DNA sequence: TGTGCCAGCAGTTTAATACTAGTTAGTACAGATACGCAGTATTTT.